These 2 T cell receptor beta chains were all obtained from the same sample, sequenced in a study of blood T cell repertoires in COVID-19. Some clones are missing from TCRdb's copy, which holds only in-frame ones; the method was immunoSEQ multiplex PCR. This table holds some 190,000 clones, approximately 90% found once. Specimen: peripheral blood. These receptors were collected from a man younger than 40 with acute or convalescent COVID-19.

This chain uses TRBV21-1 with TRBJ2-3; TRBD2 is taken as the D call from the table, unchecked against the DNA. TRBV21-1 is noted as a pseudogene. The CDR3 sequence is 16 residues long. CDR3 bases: TGTGCCAGCAGCTCTACCGGGAGAAGGGGATCAGATACGCAGTATTTT. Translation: CASSSTGRRGSDTQYF.

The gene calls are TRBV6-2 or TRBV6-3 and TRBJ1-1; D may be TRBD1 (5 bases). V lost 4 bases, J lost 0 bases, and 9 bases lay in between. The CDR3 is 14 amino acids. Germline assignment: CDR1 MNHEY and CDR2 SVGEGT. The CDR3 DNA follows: TGTGCCAGCAGTTCGCAGGGTTTGAACACTGAAGCTTTCTTT. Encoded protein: CASSSQGLNTEAFF.